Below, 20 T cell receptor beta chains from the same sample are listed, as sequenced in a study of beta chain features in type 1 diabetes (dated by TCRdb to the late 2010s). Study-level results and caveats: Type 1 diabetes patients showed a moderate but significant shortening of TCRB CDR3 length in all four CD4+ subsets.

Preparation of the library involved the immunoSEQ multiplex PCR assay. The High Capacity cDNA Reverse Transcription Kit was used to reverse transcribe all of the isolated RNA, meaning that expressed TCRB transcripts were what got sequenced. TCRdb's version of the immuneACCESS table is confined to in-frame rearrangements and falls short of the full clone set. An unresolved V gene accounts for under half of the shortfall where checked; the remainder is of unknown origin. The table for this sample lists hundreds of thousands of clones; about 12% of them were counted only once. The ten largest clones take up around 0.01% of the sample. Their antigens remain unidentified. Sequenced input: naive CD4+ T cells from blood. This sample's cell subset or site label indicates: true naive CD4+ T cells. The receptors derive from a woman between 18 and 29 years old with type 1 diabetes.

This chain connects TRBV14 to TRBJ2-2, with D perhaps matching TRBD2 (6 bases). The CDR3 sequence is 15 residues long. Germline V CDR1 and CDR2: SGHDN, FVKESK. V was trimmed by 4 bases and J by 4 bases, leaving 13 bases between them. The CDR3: CASSLTPGSTGELFF. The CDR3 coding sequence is TGTGCCAGCAGCCTAACTCCCGGGAGCACCGGGGAGCTGTTTTTT. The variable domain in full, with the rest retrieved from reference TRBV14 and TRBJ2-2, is EAGVTQFPSHSVIEKGQTVTLRCDPISGHDNLYWYRRVMGKEIKFLLHFVKESKQDESGMPNNRFLAERTGGTYSTLKVQPAELEDSGVYFCASSLTPGSTGELFFGEGSRLTVL.

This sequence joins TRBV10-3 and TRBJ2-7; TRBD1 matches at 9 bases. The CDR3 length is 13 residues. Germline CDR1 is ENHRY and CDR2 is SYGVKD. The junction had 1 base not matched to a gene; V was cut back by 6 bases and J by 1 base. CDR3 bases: TGTGCCATCAGCGGGACAGGGTCCTACGAGCAGTACTTC. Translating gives CAISGTGSYEQYF.

As DNA, the CDR3 is TGCGCCAGCAGTCCGACAGGGGGGTGCGTACATGAGCAGTTCTTC. Translated, it gives CASSPTGGCVHEQFF. The V gene is TRBV23-1, the J gene TRBJ2-1, with 9 nucleotides matching TRBD1. TRBV23-1 is labeled an ORF, and its function is uncertain. V was pared by 4 bases and J by 8 bases, with 9 bases of the junction left unmatched. This CDR3 region has 15 residues.

The CDR3 spells CSVAQGAGGELFF. DNA of the CDR3: TGCAGCGTAGCCCAGGGGGCCGGCGGGGAGCTGTTTTTT. The chain combines TRBV29-1 with TRBJ2-2; 8 bases are a match to TRBD1. V was clipped by 6 bases and J by 7 bases; unmatched bases: 7. The V gene's germline CDR1 is SQVTM and CDR2 ANQGSEA. This CDR3 is built from 13 residues.

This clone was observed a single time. DNA of the CDR3: TGTGCCAGCGGAGAGGGGGCAACCTATGGCTACACCTTC. This encodes CASGEGATYGYTF. V and J are TRBV6-5 and TRBJ1-2, with 7 positions matching TRBD1. J gave up 4 bases and V 8 bases, and 7 bases lay outside the gene matches. Germline V gene data show CDR1 as MNHEY and CDR2 as SVGAGI. The CDR3 runs to 13 residues.

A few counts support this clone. The chain's CDR3 is CSVSGGGLGQYF. CDR3 DNA: TGCAGCGTCTCGGGGGGTGGTTTGGGGCAGTACTTC. The chain links TRBV29-1 to TRBJ2-7, with 7 bases aligning to TRBD2. Germline assignment: CDR1 SQVTM and CDR2 ANQGSEA. Unmatched junction bases numbered 11, after V lost 6 bases and J lost 9 bases. This CDR3 is built from 12 residues.

CDR3 sequence reads: CASSPTPQNTEAFF. In DNA, the CDR3 is TGTGCCAGCAGTCCAACGCCACAGAACACTGAAGCTTTCTTT. The V and J genes are TRBV25-1 and TRBJ1-1; D gene ambiguous. Germline CDR1 is MGHDK and CDR2 is SYGVNS. The CDR3 covers 14 residues. V was clipped by 5 bases and J by 1 base, with 11 bases between them.

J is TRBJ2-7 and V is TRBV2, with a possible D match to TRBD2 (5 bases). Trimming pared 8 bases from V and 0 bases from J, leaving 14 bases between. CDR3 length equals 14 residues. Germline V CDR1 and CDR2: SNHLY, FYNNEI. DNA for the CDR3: TGTGCCAGCGGGCGGAGAGGGTCCTCCTACGAGCAGTACTTC. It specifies CASGRRGSSYEQYF.

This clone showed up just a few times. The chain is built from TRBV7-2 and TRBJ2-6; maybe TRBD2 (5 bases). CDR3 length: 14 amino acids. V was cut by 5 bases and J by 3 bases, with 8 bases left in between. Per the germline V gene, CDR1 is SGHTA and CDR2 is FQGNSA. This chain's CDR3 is CASSRDVGANVLTF. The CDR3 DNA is TGTGCCAGCAGCCGGGATGTTGGGGCCAACGTCCTGACTTTC. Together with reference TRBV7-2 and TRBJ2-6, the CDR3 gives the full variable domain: GAGVSQSPSNKVTEKGKDVELRCDPISGHTALYWYRQSLGQGLEFLIYFQGNSAPDKSGLPSDRFSAERTGGSVSTLTIQRTQQEDSAVYLCASSRDVGANVLTFGAGSRLTVL.

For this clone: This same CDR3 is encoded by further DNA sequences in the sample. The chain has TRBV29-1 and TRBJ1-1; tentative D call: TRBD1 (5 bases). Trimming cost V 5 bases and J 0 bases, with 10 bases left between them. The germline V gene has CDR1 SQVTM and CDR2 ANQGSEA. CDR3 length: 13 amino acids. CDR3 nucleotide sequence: TGCAGCGTTAGGCAGGGATTGAACACTGAAGCTTTCTTT. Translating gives CSVRQGLNTEAFF. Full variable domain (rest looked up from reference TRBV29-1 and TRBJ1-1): SAVISQKPSRDICQRGTSLTIQCQVDSQVTMMFWYRQQPGQSLTLIATANQGSEATYESGFVIDKFPISRPNLTFSTLTVSNMSPEDSSIYLCSVRQGLNTEAFFGQGTRLTVV.

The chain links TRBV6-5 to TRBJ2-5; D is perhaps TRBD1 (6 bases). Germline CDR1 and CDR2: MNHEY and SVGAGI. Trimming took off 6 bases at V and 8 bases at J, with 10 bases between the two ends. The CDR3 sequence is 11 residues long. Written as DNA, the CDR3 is TGTGCCAGCAGCAACAGGGTCACCCAGTACTTC. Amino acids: CASSNRVTQYF.

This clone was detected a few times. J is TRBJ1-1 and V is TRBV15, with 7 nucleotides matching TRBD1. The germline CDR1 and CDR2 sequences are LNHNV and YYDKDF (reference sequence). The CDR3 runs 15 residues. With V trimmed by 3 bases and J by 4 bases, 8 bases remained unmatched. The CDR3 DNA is TGTGCCACCAGCAGGGAAACAGGGGTTGGCACTGAAGCTTTCTTT. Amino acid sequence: CATSRETGVGTEAFF.

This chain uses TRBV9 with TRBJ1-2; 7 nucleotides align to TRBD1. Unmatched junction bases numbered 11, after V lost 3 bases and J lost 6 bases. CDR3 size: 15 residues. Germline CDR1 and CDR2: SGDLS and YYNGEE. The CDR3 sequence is CASSAGDSKEHGYTF. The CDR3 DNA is TGTGCCAGCAGCGCCGGGGACAGCAAAGAACATGGCTACACCTTC.

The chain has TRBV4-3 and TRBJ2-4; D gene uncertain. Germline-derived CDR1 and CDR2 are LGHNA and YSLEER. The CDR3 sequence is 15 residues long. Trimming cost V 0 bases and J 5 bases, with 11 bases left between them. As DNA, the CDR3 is TGCGCCAGCAGCCAAGATGCGGCTCCGGAAAACATTCAGTACTTC. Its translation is CASSQDAAPENIQYF.

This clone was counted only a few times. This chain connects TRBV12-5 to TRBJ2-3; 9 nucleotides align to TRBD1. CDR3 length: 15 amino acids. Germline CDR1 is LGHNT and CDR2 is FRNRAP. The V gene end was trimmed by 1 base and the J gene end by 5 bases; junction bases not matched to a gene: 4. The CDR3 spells CASGLEGTGLDTQYF. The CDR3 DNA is TGTGCTAGTGGTTTGGAGGGGACAGGGCTAGATACGCAGTATTTT.

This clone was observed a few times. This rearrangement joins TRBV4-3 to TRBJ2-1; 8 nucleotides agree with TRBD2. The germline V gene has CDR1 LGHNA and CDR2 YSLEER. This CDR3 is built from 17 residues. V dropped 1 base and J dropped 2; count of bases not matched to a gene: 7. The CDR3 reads CASSQAPTSGTYNEQFF. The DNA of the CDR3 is TGCGCCAGCAGCCAAGCCCCCACTAGCGGTACCTACAATGAGCAGTTCTTC.

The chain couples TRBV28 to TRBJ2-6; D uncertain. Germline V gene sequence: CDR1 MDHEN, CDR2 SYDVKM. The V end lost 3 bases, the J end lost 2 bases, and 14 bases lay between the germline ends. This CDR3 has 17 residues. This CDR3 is CASSLFSLPPGANVLTF. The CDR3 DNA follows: TGTGCCAGCAGTTTGTTTAGCCTCCCCCCTGGGGCCAACGTCCTGACTTTC.

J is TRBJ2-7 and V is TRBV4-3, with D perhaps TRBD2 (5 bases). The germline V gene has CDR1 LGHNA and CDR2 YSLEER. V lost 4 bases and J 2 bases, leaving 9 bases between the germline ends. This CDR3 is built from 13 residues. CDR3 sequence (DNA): TGCGCCAGCAGCCCGCGGGCCACCTACGAGCAGTACTTC. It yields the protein CASSPRATYEQYF.

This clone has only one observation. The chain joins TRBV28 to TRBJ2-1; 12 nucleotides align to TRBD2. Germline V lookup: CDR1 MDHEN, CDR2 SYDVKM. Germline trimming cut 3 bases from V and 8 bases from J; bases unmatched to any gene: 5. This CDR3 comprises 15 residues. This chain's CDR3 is CASSLASGRVDEQFF. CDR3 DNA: TGTGCCAGCAGTTTGGCTAGCGGGAGGGTCGATGAGCAGTTCTTC.

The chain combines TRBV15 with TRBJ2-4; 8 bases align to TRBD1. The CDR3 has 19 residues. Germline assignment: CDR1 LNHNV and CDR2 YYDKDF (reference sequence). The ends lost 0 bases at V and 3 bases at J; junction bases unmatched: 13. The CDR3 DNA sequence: TGTGCCACCAGCAGAGATCTCACCGGGACAGGAGGATTCAAAAACATTCAGTACTTC. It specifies CATSRDLTGTGGFKNIQYF. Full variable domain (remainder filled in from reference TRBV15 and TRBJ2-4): DAMVIQNPRYQVTQFGKPVTLSCSQTLNHNVMYWYQQKSSQAPKLLFHYYDKDFNNEADTPDNFQSRRPNTSFCFLDIRSPGLGDTAMYLCATSRDLTGTGGFKNIQYFGAGTRLSVL.